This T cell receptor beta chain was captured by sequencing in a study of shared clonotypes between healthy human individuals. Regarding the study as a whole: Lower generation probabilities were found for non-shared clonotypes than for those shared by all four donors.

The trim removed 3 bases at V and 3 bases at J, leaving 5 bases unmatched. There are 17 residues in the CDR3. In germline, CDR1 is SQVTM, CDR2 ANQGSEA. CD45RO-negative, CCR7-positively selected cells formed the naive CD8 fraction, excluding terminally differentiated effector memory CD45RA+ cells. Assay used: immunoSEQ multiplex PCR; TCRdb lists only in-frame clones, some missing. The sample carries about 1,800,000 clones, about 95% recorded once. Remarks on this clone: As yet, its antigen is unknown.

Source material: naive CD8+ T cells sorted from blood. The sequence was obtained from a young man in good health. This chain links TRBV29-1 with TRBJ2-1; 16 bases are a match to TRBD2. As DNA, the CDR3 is TGCAGCGTTGATGGGACTAGCGGGGGGGCGGTCTACAATGAGCAGTTCTTC. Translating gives CSVDGTSGGAVYNEQFF.